These 13 T cell receptor beta chains came from one sample sequenced in a study of cytomegalovirus exposure and HLA in healthy donors. It was with 60 Vbeta and 13 Jbeta primers that the PCR ran. Sequenced by immunoSEQ multiplex PCR; TCRdb stores in-frame clones only, minus some. The sample lists roughly 78,000 clones, less than 75% occurring once. What was sequenced was PBMCs. These receptors were obtained from a man aged 30 to 45 in good health and CMV-seropositive.

The chain uses TRBV7-9 and TRBJ2-5, with 7 bases fitting TRBD1. Losses at the gene ends were 4 bases for V and 4 bases for J; bases not matched to a gene: 9. The CDR3 totals 15 residues. Germline loops: CDR1 SEHNR, CDR2 FQNEAQ (reference sequence). The CDR3 DNA follows: TGTGCCAGCAGCTCCCCAAAAAACAGGGGAGAGACCCAGTACTTC. Translation: CASSSPKNRGETQYF.

This CDR3 is CASSGGLFSGLASSYEQYF. CDR3 nucleotide sequence: TGTGCCAGCAGTGGGGGGCTTTTTTCAGGACTAGCGTCCTCCTACGAGCAGTACTTC. The V gene is TRBV28, the J gene TRBJ2-7; 9 nucleotides match TRBD2. V shed 5 bases and J 0 bases; nucleotides not matched to a gene: 17. Germline-derived CDR1 and CDR2 are MDHEN and SYDVKM. The CDR3 runs 19 residues. Variable domain in full (rest from reference TRBV28 and TRBJ2-7): DVKVTQSSRYLVKRTGEKVFLECVQDMDHENMFWYRQDPGLGLRLIYFSYDVKMKEKGDIPEGYSVSREKKERFSLILESASTNQTSMYLCASSGGLFSGLASSYEQYFGPGTRLTVT.

This clone came up a few times. V is TRBV7-6 and J is TRBJ2-7; TRBD2 is a possible D gene (5 bases). The CDR3 is 14 amino acids. V was trimmed by 3 bases and J by 2 bases, leaving 11 bases between them. Per germline, CDR1 SGHVS and CDR2 FNYEAQ. CDR3 bases: TGTGCCAGCAGCTTGTCGCCCGGGGCCTACGAGCAGTACTTC. Encoded protein: CASSLSPGAYEQYF.

This clone appeared once. J is TRBJ2-2 and V is TRBV10-1; D might be TRBD2 (6 bases). CDR3 size: 15 residues. Germline lookup yields CDR1 WNHNN and CDR2 SYGVQD (reference sequence). CDR3 sequence reads: CATYLSGANTGELFF. The CDR3 DNA follows: TGCGCAACATATCTATCGGGGGCGAACACCGGGGAGCTGTTTTTT.

The chain combines TRBV18 with TRBJ1-2, with TRBD1 identical over 9 bases. The CDR3 loop spans 17 amino acids. With 5 bases clipped from V and 1 base from J, the junction kept 11 bases outside the gene matches. Looked up from germline, CDR1 is KGHSH and CDR2 is LQKENI. The CDR3 coding sequence is TGTGCCAGCTCAAAAGGACAGGGGTCTCCTCTTAACTATGGCTACACCTTC. This encodes CASSKGQGSPLNYGYTF.

The chain uses TRBV2 and TRBJ1-6, with unresolved D. This CDR3 has 14 residues. Germline V CDR1 and CDR2: SNHLY, FYNNEI. Between the trimmed V and J ends, which lost 6 bases and 4 bases, there was a span of 10 bases. CDR3 region: CASRSAGYNSPLHF. CDR3 bases: TGTGCCAGCAGGTCCGCGGGGTATAATTCACCCCTCCACTTT.

The J gene is TRBJ1-6, the V gene TRBV27; a weak D match, TRBD1 (5 bases). Germline CDR1 and CDR2: MNHEY and SMNVEV (reference sequence). Trimming left V 3 bases short and J 5 bases short, with 8 bases between. This CDR3 has 14 residues. CDR3 nucleotide sequence: TGTGCCAGCAGTTTCCGGGGGAATAATTCACCCCTCCACTTT. Translating it yields CASSFRGNNSPLHF.

This chain uses TRBV6-4 with TRBJ1-5, with D possibly TRBD1 on 6 matching bases. The CDR3 sequence is 16 residues long. Germline-derived CDR1 and CDR2 are MRHNA and SNTAGT. V shed 0 bases and J shed 1 base, with 10 bases lying between them. The CDR3 DNA reads TGTGCCAGCAGTGACTCGAACGGACAGAGCAATCAGCCCCAGCATTTT. Its translation: CASSDSNGQSNQPQHF.

This clone has a single count. It is unclear where the CDR3 begins or ends on the DNA, so no DNA is shown, and the CDR3 is as TCRdb lists it. The chain has TRBV28 and TRBJ1-2; no check of the table's D call, TRBD1, against the DNA was made. In germline, CDR1 is MDHEN, CDR2 SYDVKM. From its first to its last residue, the CDR3 has 14 amino acids. CDR3 sequence reads: CASSTSRTAYGYTF.

V usage is TRBV5-1 and J usage is TRBJ2-5; D is unclear. This CDR3 contains 14 residues. The V gene lost 6 bases and the J gene lost 6 bases, with 18 bases spanning the gap. CDR1 is SGHRS and CDR2 is YFSETQ in the germline V gene. The CDR3 spells CASTLTNPSQTQYF. The CDR3 DNA is TGCGCCAGCACACTTACTAACCCCAGTCAGACCCAGTACTTC.

The chain combines TRBV7-3 with TRBJ1-2, with a tentative D call TRBD1 (5 bases). Germline V gene sequence: CDR1 SGHTA, CDR2 FQGTGA. Trimming cost V 5 bases and J 6 bases, with 13 bases left between them. This CDR3 spans 13 amino acids. The DNA for the CDR3 is TGTGCCAGCAGCCTGAACGGGGGGAATGGCTACACCTTC. Its protein is CASSLNGGNGYTF. Together with reference TRBV7-3 and TRBJ1-2, the CDR3 gives the full variable domain: GAGVSQTPSNKVTEKGKYVELRCDPISGHTALYWYRQSLGQGPEFLIYFQGTGAADDSGLPNDRFFAVRPEGSVSTLKIQRTERGDSAVYLCASSLNGGNGYTFGSGTRLTVV.

The chain couples TRBV9 to TRBJ2-1; possibly TRBD2 for D (6 bases). CDR1 and CDR2 (germline): SGDLS, YYNGEE. V lost 0 bases to trimming and J lost 2 bases, with 15 bases between them. The CDR3 runs 17 residues. CDR3 amino acids: CASSVVRESSPYNEQFF. In nucleotides, the CDR3 is TGTGCCAGCAGCGTAGTTCGGGAGTCCTCACCCTACAATGAGCAGTTCTTC.

The table lists this clone with a few counts. The chain uses TRBV6-5 and TRBJ2-3, with 9 bases fitting TRBD2. The CDR3 runs 15 residues. Trimming removed 5 bases from V and 2 bases from J; junction bases left unmatched: 5. CDR1 and CDR2 (germline): MNHEY, SVGAGI. CDR3 sequence: CASSPSGDHTDTQYF. CDR3 coding DNA: TGTGCCAGCAGTCCTAGCGGGGACCACACAGATACGCAGTATTTT.